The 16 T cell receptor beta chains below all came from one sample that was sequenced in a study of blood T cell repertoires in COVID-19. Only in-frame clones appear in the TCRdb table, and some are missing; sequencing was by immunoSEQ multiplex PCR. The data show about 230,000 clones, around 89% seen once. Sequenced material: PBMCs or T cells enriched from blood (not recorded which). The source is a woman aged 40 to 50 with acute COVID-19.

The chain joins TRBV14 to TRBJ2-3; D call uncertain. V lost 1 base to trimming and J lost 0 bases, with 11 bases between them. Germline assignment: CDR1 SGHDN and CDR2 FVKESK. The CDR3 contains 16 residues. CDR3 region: CASSQGRLHSTDTQYF. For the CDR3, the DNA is TGTGCCAGCAGCCAAGGGAGACTGCACAGCACAGATACGCAGTATTTT.

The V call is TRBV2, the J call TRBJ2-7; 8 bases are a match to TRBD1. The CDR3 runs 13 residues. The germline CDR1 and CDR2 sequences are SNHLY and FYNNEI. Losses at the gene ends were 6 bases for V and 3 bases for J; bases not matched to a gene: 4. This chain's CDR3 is CASSPDRVYEQYV. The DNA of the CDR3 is TGTGCCAGCAGCCCGGACAGGGTCTACGAGCAGTACGTC.

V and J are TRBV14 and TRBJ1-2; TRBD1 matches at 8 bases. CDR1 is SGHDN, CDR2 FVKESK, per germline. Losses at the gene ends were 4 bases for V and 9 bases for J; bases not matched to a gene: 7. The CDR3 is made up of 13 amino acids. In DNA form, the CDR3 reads TGTGCCAGCAGCCCGGACAGGGTCAAGAGCTACACCTTC. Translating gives CASSPDRVKSYTF.

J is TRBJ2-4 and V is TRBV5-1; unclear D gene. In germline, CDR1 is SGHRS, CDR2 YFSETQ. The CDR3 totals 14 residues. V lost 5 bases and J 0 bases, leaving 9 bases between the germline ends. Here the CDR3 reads CASSLTVAKNIQYF. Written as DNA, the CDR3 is TGCGCCAGCAGTTTGACGGTAGCCAAAAACATTCAGTACTTC. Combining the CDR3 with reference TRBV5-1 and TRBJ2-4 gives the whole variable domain KAGVTQTPRYLIKTRGQQVTLSCSPISGHRSVSWYQQTPGQGLQFLFEYFSETQRNKGNFPGRFSGRQFSNSRSEMNVSTLELGDSALYLCASSLTVAKNIQYFGAGTRLSVL.

The CDR3, as DNA: TGTGCCAGCAGCTTACATGGGGGCCACACTGAAGCTTTCTTT. Translating gives CASSLHGGHTEAFF. The chain links TRBV7-9 to TRBJ1-1; D may be TRBD1 (6 bases). In germline, CDR1 is SEHNR, CDR2 FQNEAQ (reference sequence). Trimming shortened V by 2 bases and J by 3 bases, and 10 bases separated the two germline ends. The CDR3 is 14 amino acids.

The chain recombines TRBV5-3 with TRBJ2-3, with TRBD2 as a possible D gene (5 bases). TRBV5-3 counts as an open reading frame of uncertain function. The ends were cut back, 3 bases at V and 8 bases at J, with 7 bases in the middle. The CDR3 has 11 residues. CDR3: CARSSRGTQYF. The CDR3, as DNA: TGTGCCAGAAGCTCACGGGGTACGCAGTATTTT.

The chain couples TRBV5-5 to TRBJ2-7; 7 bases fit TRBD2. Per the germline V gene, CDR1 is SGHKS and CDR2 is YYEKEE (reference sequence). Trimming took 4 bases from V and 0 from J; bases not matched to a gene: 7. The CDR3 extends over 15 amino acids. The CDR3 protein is CASSKTSGGSYEQYF. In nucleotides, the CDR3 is TGTGCCAGCAGCAAAACATCGGGGGGCTCCTACGAGCAGTACTTC.

CDR3 nucleotides: TGTGCCAGCAGCATGGACAGGGCAGGAACTAATGAAAAACTGTTTTTT. It codes for CASSMDRAGTNEKLFF. The chain combines TRBV3-1 (or the pseudogene TRBV3-2) with TRBJ1-4; 8 nucleotides agree with TRBD1. Germline trimming cut 5 bases from V and 1 base from J; bases unmatched to any gene: 6. The CDR3 is 16 amino acids. The germline gives CDR1 LGHDT, CDR2 YNNKEL (reference sequence).

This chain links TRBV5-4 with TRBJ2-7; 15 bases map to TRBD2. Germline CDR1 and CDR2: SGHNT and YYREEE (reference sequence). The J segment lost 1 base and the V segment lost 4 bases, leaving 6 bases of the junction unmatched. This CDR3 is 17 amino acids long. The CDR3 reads CASSPGTSGGRSYEQYF. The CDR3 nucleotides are TGTGCCAGCAGCCCCGGGACTAGCGGGGGGCGGTCCTACGAGCAGTACTTC.

In DNA, the CDR3 is TGCGCCAGCAGTGGGGACAGGGCCCACCAAGAGACCCAGTACTTC. Translation gives CASSGDRAHQETQYF. J is TRBJ2-5 and V is TRBV10-2; 9 bases map to TRBD1. This CDR3 has 15 amino acids. Germline-derived CDR1 and CDR2 are WSHSY and SAAADI. V shed 4 bases, J shed 0 bases, and the junction held 3 bases outside the gene matches.

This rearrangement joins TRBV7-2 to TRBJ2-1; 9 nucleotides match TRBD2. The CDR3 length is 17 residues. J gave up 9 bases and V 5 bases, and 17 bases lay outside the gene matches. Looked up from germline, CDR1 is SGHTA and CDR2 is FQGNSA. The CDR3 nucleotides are TGTGCCAGCAGCCAGACCCTCACGGCGGGAGGGATGGGTGAGCAGTTCTTC. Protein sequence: CASSQTLTAGGMGEQFF.

CDR3 coding DNA: TGTGCCAGTAGTATAGGGAGGACTTCCAGCACAGATACGCAGTATTTT. This sequence encodes CASSIGRTSSTDTQYF. The V and J genes are TRBV19 and TRBJ2-3; perhaps TRBD2 as D (5 bases). Germline CDR1 is LNHDA and CDR2 is SQIVND (reference sequence). The CDR3 is made up of 16 amino acids. V lost 1 base and J lost 0, with 11 bases in between.

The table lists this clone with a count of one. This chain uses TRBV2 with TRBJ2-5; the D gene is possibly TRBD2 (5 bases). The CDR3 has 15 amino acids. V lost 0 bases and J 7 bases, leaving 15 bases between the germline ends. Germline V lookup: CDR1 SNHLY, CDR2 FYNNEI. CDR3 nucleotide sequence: TGTGCCAGCAGTGAAGCGGGAGCCGGACCAGCGACCCAGTACTTC. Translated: CASSEAGAGPATQYF. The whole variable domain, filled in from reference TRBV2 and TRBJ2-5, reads EPEVTQTPSHQVTQMGQEVILRCVPISNHLYFYWYRQILGQKVEFLVSFYNNEISEKSEIFDDQFSVERPDGSNFTLKIRSTKLEDSAMYFCASSEAGAGPATQYFGPGTRLLVL.

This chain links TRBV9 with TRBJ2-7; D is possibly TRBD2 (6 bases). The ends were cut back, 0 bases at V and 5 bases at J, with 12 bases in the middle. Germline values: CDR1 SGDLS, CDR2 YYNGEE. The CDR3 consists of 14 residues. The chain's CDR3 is CASSVGGGSHEQYF. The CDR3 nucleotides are TGTGCCAGCAGCGTAGGAGGAGGGTCCCACGAGCAGTACTTC. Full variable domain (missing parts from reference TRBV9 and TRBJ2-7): DSGVTQTPKHLITATGQRVTLRCSPRSGDLSVYWYQQSLDQGLQFLIQYYNGEERAKGNILERFSAQQFPDLHSELNLSSLELGDSALYFCASSVGGGSHEQYFGPGTRLTVT.

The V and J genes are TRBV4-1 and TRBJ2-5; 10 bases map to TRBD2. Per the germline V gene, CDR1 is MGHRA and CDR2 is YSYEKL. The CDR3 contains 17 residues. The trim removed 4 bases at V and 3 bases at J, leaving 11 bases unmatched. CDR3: CASSPRGTGTSEETQYF. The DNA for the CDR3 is TGCGCCAGCAGCCCGAGGGGTACCGGGACTAGCGAAGAGACCCAGTACTTC.

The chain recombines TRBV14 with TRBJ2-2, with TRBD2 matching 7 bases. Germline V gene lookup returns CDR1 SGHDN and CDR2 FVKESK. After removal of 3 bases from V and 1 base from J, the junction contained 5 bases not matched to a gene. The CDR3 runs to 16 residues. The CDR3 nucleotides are TGTGCCAGCAGCCAGGGAAGCGGGGTGAACACCGGGGAGCTGTTTTTT. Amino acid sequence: CASSQGSGVNTGELFF. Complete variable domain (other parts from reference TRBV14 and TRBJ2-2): EAGVTQFPSHSVIEKGQTVTLRCDPISGHDNLYWYRRVMGKEIKFLLHFVKESKQDESGMPNNRFLAERTGGTYSTLKVQPAELEDSGVYFCASSQGSGVNTGELFFGEGSRLTVL.